This entry concerns a single TCR beta chain. This sample was taken from a study of radiotherapy plus CTLA-4 blockade in lung cancer. Germline loops: CDR1 MDHEN, CDR2 SYDVKM. CDR3 length: 15 residues. V was pared by 6 bases and J by 2 bases, with 14 bases between. Data came from immunoSEQ multiplex PCR; TCRdb stores just in-frame clones and leaves some out. The table has over 60,000 clones, roughly 84% seen once. The chain joins TRBV28 to TRBJ1-5; D not certain. The source is a human donor with non-small cell lung cancer that progressed on radiotherapy plus ipilimumab. This sample comprised peripheral blood, obtained from a patient treated with radiotherapy plus ipilimumab. This CDR3 reads CASSAPSRGNQPQHF. CDR3 bases: TGTGCCAGCAGCGCGCCTAGTAGGGGCAATCAGCCCCAGCATTTT.